These 27 T cell receptor beta chains came from one sample sequenced in a study of human T cells and chemical hapten exposure. TCRdb reprocessed the RACE reads via MiXCR and lists one record per CDR3 protein. This repertoire shows under 130,000 distinct CDR3 sequences, less than 40% found once; its top ten account for roughly 2.5%. Time point meaning: patch test 3, about 24 weeks after DPC sensitization. Treatment meaning: therapeutic diphenylcyclopropenone sensitization with weekly scalp DPC. The sequenced sample was whole blood, obtained in connection with sensitization to the hapten diphenylcyclopropenone (DPC). Every receptor here comes from a man aged 40-49 years with alopecia areata. Some clones in this sample may be carry-over from other donors' samples.

The chain is built from TRBV6-2 or TRBV6-3 and TRBJ2-1; TRBD1 matches 7 bases. The CDR3 consists of 14 residues. Germline CDR1 and CDR2: MNHEY and SVGEGT. The V segment lost 6 bases and the J segment 6 bases; nucleotides outside the gene matches: 8. The CDR3: CASRPTGNGNEQFF. CDR3 DNA sequence: TGTGCCAGCAGACCGACAGGGAACGGCAATGAGCAGTTCTTC.

The V and J genes are TRBV29-1 and TRBJ2-5, with unresolved D. The CDR3 contains 13 residues. Germline V gives CDR1 SQVTM, CDR2 ANQGSEA. Trimming cost V 5 bases and J 1 base, with 11 bases left between them. The CDR3 bases are TGCAGCGTTCCACAACAGTCCCAAGAGACCCAGTACTTC. Protein: CSVPQQSQETQYF.

The sample holds a few counts of this clonotype. V usage is TRBV20-1 and J usage is TRBJ2-7; D remains unclear. The CDR3 spans 12 residues. Per the germline V gene, CDR1 is DFQATT and CDR2 is SNEGSKA (reference sequence). The CDR3 spells CTPRNSIGEQYV. The CDR3 DNA sequence: TGCACACCACGGAATTCGATCGGCGAGCAGTACGTC.

This clonotype appeared a few times. The chain is built from TRBV23-1 and TRBJ2-5; D tentatively reads TRBD1 or TRBD2 (5 bases each). Being an ORF, TRBV23-1 has a function that is uncertain. The length of the CDR3 is 17 residues. V lost 1 base and J 0 bases, leaving 15 bases between the germline ends. CDR3 residues: CASSQFEGKAYQETQYF. The CDR3 region has the DNA TGCGCCAGCAGTCAATTTGAGGGGAAGGCGTACCAAGAGACCCAGTACTTC.

This clonotype was recorded a few times. The chain carries TRBV6-6 and TRBJ2-5; D tentatively fits TRBD1 or TRBD2 (6 bases each). The CDR3 covers 13 residues. Trimming took off 10 bases at V and 5 bases at J, with 17 bases between the two ends. Germline CDR1 and CDR2: MNHNY and SVGAGI (reference sequence). Written as DNA, the CDR3 is TGTGCCATGGGGTCGGGGGCCGGTGAGACCCAGTACTTC. This gives the protein CAMGSGAGETQYF.

This rearrangement joins TRBV6-2 or TRBV6-3 to TRBJ1-1; TRBD1 matches at 8 bases. The length of the CDR3 is 16 residues. The ends lost 5 bases at V and 4 bases at J; junction bases unmatched: 12. The germline V gene has CDR1 MNHEY and CDR2 SVGEGT. The CDR3 loop reads CASSRPDRVTITEAFF. The DNA for the CDR3 is TGTGCCAGCAGTCGCCCGGACAGGGTAACCATCACTGAAGCTTTCTTT.

V usage is TRBV4-3 and J usage is TRBJ2-3; D is undetermined. CDR3 length: 15 amino acids. V was shortened by 4 bases and J by 2 bases, with 13 bases between the two germline ends. Germline lookup yields CDR1 LGHNA and CDR2 YSLEER. The DNA of the CDR3 is TGCGCCAGCAGCCGTCATGGAGCGTACACAGATACGCAGTATTTT. It translates to CASSRHGAYTDTQYF.

This clonotype showed up just a few times. CDR3 nucleotides: TGTGCCACCCGCGGACAGGCCTACGAGCAGTACTTC. It encodes CATRGQAYEQYF. The rearrangement uses TRBV18 and TRBJ2-7, with 7 bases identical to TRBD1. The V and J ends lost 10 bases and 2 bases, in that order; junction bases with no gene match: 5. Germline CDR1 and CDR2: KGHSH and LQKENI. This CDR3 contains 12 residues.

This clonotype was observed once. V usage is TRBV6-1 and J usage is TRBJ1-1, with D uncertain. CDR1 and CDR2 (germline): MNHNS, SASEGT. The V end was cut by 7 bases, the J end by 4 bases, with 13 bases between. The CDR3 consists of 13 residues. In DNA, the CDR3 is TGTGCCAGCACTGTCTGGGCTGGCACTGAAGCTTTCTTT. The encoded protein is CASTVWAGTEAFF.

The V gene is TRBV12-3 or TRBV12-4, the J gene TRBJ2-2; D remains unclear. This CDR3 spans 13 amino acids. The V gene lost 8 bases and the J gene lost 4 bases, with 11 bases spanning the gap. CDR3 DNA: TGTGCCAGCGAAGGCCCTTGCACCGGGGAGCTGTTTTTT. Protein sequence: CASEGPCTGELFF.

J is TRBJ1-1 and V is TRBV2; D is uncertain. V shed 6 bases and J shed 4 bases, with 15 bases lying between them. Germline assignment: CDR1 SNHLY and CDR2 FYNNEI. This CDR3 region has 14 residues. CDR3 in amino acids: CASRGFFGPTEAFF. The CDR3, as DNA: TGTGCCAGCAGGGGATTTTTTGGGCCCACTGAAGCTTTCTTT.

The J gene is TRBJ2-3, the V gene TRBV30, with D perhaps TRBD2 (6 bases). V gave up 0 bases and J gave up 5 bases, with 21 bases separating them. The CDR3 has 17 amino acids. Germline loops: CDR1 GTSNPN, CDR2 SVGIG (reference sequence). The CDR3 region is CAWSVRRGDGRRDTQYF. The CDR3 DNA is TGTGCCTGGAGTGTGAGGCGCGGTGACGGGAGAAGAGATACGCAGTATTTT.

This rearrangement joins TRBV29-1 to TRBJ2-3; 7 bases align to TRBD1. Losses at the gene ends were 4 bases for V and 6 bases for J; bases not matched to a gene: 7. CDR3 size: 13 residues. Germline assignment: CDR1 SQVTM and CDR2 ANQGSEA. The DNA for the CDR3 is TGCAGCGTTGGACAGGGCCAAAGGGATACGCAGTATTTT. Translated: CSVGQGQRDTQYF.

The V and J genes are TRBV27 and TRBJ2-7, with 15 bases identical to TRBD2. The CDR3 runs to 19 residues. J gave up 2 bases and V 4 bases, and 12 bases lay outside the gene matches. Germline CDR1 MNHEY, CDR2 SMNVEV (reference sequence). The CDR3 protein is CASSSAHPGLAGGTYEQYV. The DNA for the CDR3 is TGTGCCAGCAGTTCCGCTCATCCGGGACTAGCGGGAGGTACCTACGAGCAGTACGTC.

This chain joins TRBV27 and TRBJ1-5; D remains unclear. Between the trimmed V and J ends, which lost 3 bases and 7 bases, there was a span of 10 bases. This CDR3 has 13 amino acids. CDR1 MNHEY and CDR2 SMNVEV come from the germline V gene (reference sequence). DNA for the CDR3: TGTGCCAGCAGTTTGCAGCGCGGGCAGCCCCAGCATTTT. Its protein product is CASSLQRGQPQHF.

This clonotype has ten or more counts. This rearrangement joins TRBV29-1 to TRBJ2-1; D may be TRBD2 (5 bases). CDR1 and CDR2 from the germline V gene are SQVTM and ANQGSEA. The CDR3 totals 11 residues. V lost 6 bases to trimming and J lost 6 bases, with 9 bases between them. The CDR3 bases are TGCAGCGTGCGGGTAGGCAATGAGCAGTTCTTC. Translation: CSVRVGNEQFF.

This clonotype occurred a few times. The V and J genes are TRBV27 and TRBJ2-5; no clear D gene. CDR1 and CDR2 (germline): MNHEY, SMNVEV (reference sequence). The CDR3 is 15 amino acids. V was trimmed by 8 bases and J by 4 bases, leaving 20 bases between them. The CDR3 bases are TGTGCCAGCGGGTCACCATACAGAACAGCAGAGACCCAGTACTTC. It translates to CASGSPYRTAETQYF.

The chain links TRBV30 to TRBJ1-1; TRBD1 agrees at 7 bases. The length of the CDR3 is 14 residues. The V gene's germline CDR1 is GTSNPN and CDR2 SVGIG (reference sequence). V shed 3 bases, J shed 8 bases, and the junction held 12 bases outside the gene matches. The CDR3 nucleotides read TGTGCCTGGAGAGGGAGGGACAGCAGGAACGAAGCTTTCTTT. Protein: CAWRGRDSRNEAFF.

This clonotype was picked up a small number of times. The J gene is TRBJ1-2, the V gene TRBV12-3 or TRBV12-4; TRBD1 matches 7 bases. The ends lost 1 base at V and 0 bases at J; junction bases unmatched: 2. This CDR3 is 15 amino acids long. The CDR3 bases are TGTGCCAGCAGTTTAGAGGGGACAGCTAACTATGGCTACACCTTC. This translates into CASSLEGTANYGYTF.

CDR3 residues: CASNGAGGWNEQFF. In DNA, the CDR3 is TGTGCCAGCAATGGGGCAGGGGGGTGGAATGAGCAGTTCTTC. The chain has TRBV25-1 and TRBJ2-1; D may be TRBD1 (7 bases). The CDR3 extends over 14 amino acids. Germline lookup yields CDR1 MGHDK and CDR2 SYGVNS. V was shortened by 7 bases and J by 7 bases, with 17 bases between the two germline ends. The entire variable domain, with the rest obtained from reference TRBV25-1 and TRBJ2-1, is as follows: EADIYQTPRYLVIGTGKKITLECSQTMGHDKMYWYQQDPGMELHLIHYSYGVNSTEKGDLSSESTVSRIRTEHFPLTLESARPSHTSQYLCASNGAGGWNEQFFGPGTRLTVL.

This sequence joins TRBV6-2 or TRBV6-3 and TRBJ1-1; no clear D gene. Looked up from germline, CDR1 is MNHEY and CDR2 is SVGEGT. The CDR3 contains 12 residues. The V and J ends lost 2 bases and 6 bases respectively, with 7 bases between them. The CDR3 loop is CASSYDGPEAFF. CDR3 DNA: TGTGCCAGCAGTTACGACGGGCCTGAAGCTTTCTTT.

The rearrangement joins TRBV7-9 to TRBJ2-1; a possible D gene is TRBD2 (5 bases). Germline CDR1 is SEHNR and CDR2 is FQNEAQ (reference sequence). Trimming removed 3 bases at V and 8 bases at J, with 17 bases between. The CDR3 length is 15 residues. The CDR3 bases are TGTGCCAGCAGCTTGGGCGGGTCGGCCTCTGATGAGCAGTTCTTC. Translation: CASSLGGSASDEQFF.

As DNA, the CDR3 is TGTGCCAGCAGCTTACGGACGTCTTTAAGTAGCACAGATACGCAGTATTTT. Residues: CASSLRTSLSSTDTQYF. The rearrangement uses TRBV7-6 and TRBJ2-3; D unclear. V lost 2 bases and J lost 0, with 15 bases in between. The CDR3 loop spans 17 amino acids. Germline lookup yields CDR1 SGHVS and CDR2 FNYEAQ.

This clonotype has more than one count but fewer than ten. This sequence joins TRBV20-1 and TRBJ2-1; 8 positions agree with TRBD2. This CDR3 region has 15 residues. The J segment lost 8 bases and the V segment lost 2 bases, leaving 11 bases of the junction unmatched. The germline CDR1 and CDR2 sequences are DFQATT and SNEGSKA (reference sequence). The CDR3: CSARSPGGGRDEQFF. CDR3 DNA: TGCAGTGCTAGAAGTCCGGGAGGGGGTAGGGATGAGCAGTTCTTC.

In this sample, this clonotype turned up once. This chain uses TRBV28 with TRBJ1-5; TRBD1 agrees at 8 bases. Germline V gene sequence: CDR1 MDHEN, CDR2 SYDVKM. Trimming at V came to 7 bases and at J to 0 bases, leaving 17 bases not matched to a gene. The CDR3 extends over 19 amino acids. CDR3 sequence: CASTQSLGQENNSNQPQHF. The CDR3 DNA is TGTGCCAGCACACAGAGCCTGGGACAGGAAAACAATAGCAATCAGCCCCAGCATTTT.

The V gene is TRBV13, the J gene TRBJ2-5; 7 positions match TRBD2. The trim removed 3 bases at V and 1 base at J, leaving 11 bases unmatched. The CDR3 is 17 residues long. Germline CDR1 PRHDT, CDR2 FYEKMQ (reference sequence). This CDR3 is CASSFLASGPLQETQYF. DNA for the CDR3: TGTGCCAGCAGCTTTTTGGCTAGCGGACCACTCCAAGAGACCCAGTACTTC.

CDR3: CSARASGGSYNEQFF. The CDR3 region has the DNA TGCAGTGCTAGGGCTAGCGGGGGCTCCTACAATGAGCAGTTCTTC. The chain recombines TRBV20-1 with TRBJ2-1; 10 bases align to TRBD2. V gave up 3 bases and J gave up 0 bases; unmatched junction bases: 2. CDR3 size: 15 residues. CDR1 DFQATT and CDR2 SNEGSKA come from the germline V gene (reference sequence).